The clone carrying this T cell receptor (beta chain) has only a few counts. This specimen belongs to a study of cytotoxic CD8 clonotypes in ibrutinib-treated CLL. Assay used: immunoSEQ multiplex PCR; TCRdb lists only in-frame clones, some missing. This sample has 14,000 or so clones, with about two thirds found just once. This CDR3 is built from 13 residues. Trimming pared 8 bases from V and 7 bases from J, leaving 14 bases between. Germline V gene lookup returns CDR1 SEHNR and CDR2 FQNEAQ (reference sequence). The source was PBMCs, collected before ibrutinib treatment. The sequence derives from a human donor with chronic lymphocytic leukemia. J is TRBJ1-4 and V is TRBV7-9; TRBD1 might be the D (5 bases). CDR3 nucleotides: TGTGCCAGCCGCAGGGCGCTCGGTGAAAAACTGTTTTTT. This encodes CASRRALGEKLFF.